The rows below give T cell receptor beta chains drawn from one sample of a study of spatial heterogeneity in lung cancer. Using its own MiXCR run on the 5' RACE reads, TCRdb lists one record per CDR3 protein. The table has approximately 39,000 distinct CDR3 sequences, about 6% seen once; the top ten hold approximately 10%. The material was PBMCs, obtained at surgery. The receptors shown here come from a male donor with early-stage non-small cell lung cancer. Each CDR3 is given with its conserved first and last residue. D genes are given only for firm matches. Only part of the rows carry a size: once, few, many, or a class if the clone is expanded.

DNA	CDR3	D	V	J	size
TGTGCCAGCAGTCTTGGCCCGGGTATTTACGAGCAGTACTTC	CASSLGPGIYEQYF	-	TRBV12-3/TRBV12-4	TRBJ2-7	many
TGTGCTAGCAGCTACGACAGCTACGAGCAGTACTTC	CASSYDSYEQYF	-	TRBV7-7	TRBJ2-7	many
TGTGCCACCAGCAGAGATCGTAAGCAATTCTATGGCTACACCTTC	CATSRDRKQFYGYTF	-	TRBV15	TRBJ1-2	-
TGTGCCAGCAGCAGTACAGGGAACGAGCAGTACTTC	CASSSTGNEQYF	-	TRBV7-2	TRBJ2-7	many
TGCAGTGCTAGCTCTTCTGGGCCCCCGGATACGCAGTATTTT	CSASSSGPPDTQYF	-	TRBV20-1	TRBJ2-3	many
TGTGCCAGCAGTTGGGTACAAGTGGCAGATACGCAGTATTTT	CASSWVQVADTQYF	-	TRBV6-5	TRBJ2-3	many
TGTGCCAGCAGCCTCCGCAGGTTCGCCAAAAACATTCAGTACTTC	CASSLRRFAKNIQYF	-	TRBV6-6	TRBJ2-4	many
TGCGCCAGCAGCGAAATGGACAGGACGTACTTC	CASSEMDRTYF	TRBD1	TRBV5-1	TRBJ2-7	many
TGTGCCAGCACGGGGTGGGCCTACAATGAGCAGTTCTTC	CASTGWAYNEQFF	-	TRBV5-6	TRBJ2-1	many
TGCGCCAGCAGCGTATCGGGACAGTCTGAAGCTTTCTTT	CASSVSGQSEAFF	TRBD1	TRBV5-1	TRBJ1-1	many
TGCGCCAGCAGCTCCCTAGAGACCCAGTACTTC	CASSSLETQYF	-	TRBV5-1	TRBJ2-5	-
TGTGCCAGCAGCCCCTTTCCAGGAGGTTTCTCCTACGAGCAGTACTTC	CASSPFPGGFSYEQYF	-	TRBV11-2	TRBJ2-7	many
TGTGCCAGCAACTCACCGAGAGGGCCCACCGGGGAGCTGTTTTTT	CASNSPRGPTGELFF	-	TRBV6-1	TRBJ2-2	many
TGCAGTGCTCTCGCGTTCATCGGGAATGAGCAGTTCTTC	CSALAFIGNEQFF	-	TRBV20-1	TRBJ2-1	many
TGTGCCAGCAGTGTGATCTTGAGTACAGGGACTGAAGCTTTCTTT	CASSVILSTGTEAFF	-	TRBV12-3/TRBV12-4	TRBJ1-1	many
TGTGCCAGCAGTTTATCGGTCTCCAGCGAGCAGTACTTC	CASSLSVSSEQYF	-	TRBV27	TRBJ2-7	many
TGCGCCAGCAGGGCCGGGACAGGGGCTGAAAAACTGTTTTTT	CASRAGTGAEKLFF	TRBD1	TRBV4-1	TRBJ1-4	many
TGTGCCATCAGAGAGAGGGGTTCCTACAATGAGCAGTTCTTC	CAIRERGSYNEQFF	-	TRBV10-3	TRBJ2-1	many
TGTGCCATCAGGACGGGACTCCGCACAGATACGCAGTATTTT	CAIRTGLRTDTQYF	-	TRBV10-3	TRBJ2-3	few
TGCGCCAGCAGCTATAGCACAGATACGCAGTATTTT	CASSYSTDTQYF	-	TRBV5-1	TRBJ2-3	few
TGTGCCAGCAGTTTTGGGACGGTAAAGACTGAAGCTTTCTTT	CASSFGTVKTEAFF	-	TRBV6-5	TRBJ1-1	many